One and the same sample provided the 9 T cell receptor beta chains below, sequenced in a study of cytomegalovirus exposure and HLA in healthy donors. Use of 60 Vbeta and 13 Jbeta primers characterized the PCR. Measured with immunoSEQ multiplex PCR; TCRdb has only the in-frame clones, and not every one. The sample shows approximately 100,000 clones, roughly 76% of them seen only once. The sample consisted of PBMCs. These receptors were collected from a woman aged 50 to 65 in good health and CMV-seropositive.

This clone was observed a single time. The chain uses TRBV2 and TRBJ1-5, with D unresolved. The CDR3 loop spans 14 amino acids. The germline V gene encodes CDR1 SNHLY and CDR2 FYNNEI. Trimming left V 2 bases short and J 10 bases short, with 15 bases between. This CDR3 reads CASSESRVAKPQHF. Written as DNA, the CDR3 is TGTGCCAGCAGTGAATCGAGGGTAGCGAAACCCCAGCATTTT.

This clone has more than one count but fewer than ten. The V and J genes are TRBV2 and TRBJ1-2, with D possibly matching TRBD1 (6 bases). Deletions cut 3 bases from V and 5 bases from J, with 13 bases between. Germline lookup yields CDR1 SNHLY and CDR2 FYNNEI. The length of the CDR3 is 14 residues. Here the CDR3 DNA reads TGTGCCAGCAGTGAGGAAGGGGGTCTATATGGCTACACCTTC. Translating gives CASSEEGGLYGYTF. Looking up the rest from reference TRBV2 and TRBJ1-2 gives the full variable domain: EPEVTQTPSHQVTQMGQEVILRCVPISNHLYFYWYRQILGQKVEFLVSFYNNEISEKSEIFDDQFSVERPDGSNFTLKIRSTKLEDSAMYFCASSEEGGLYGYTFGSGTRLTVV.

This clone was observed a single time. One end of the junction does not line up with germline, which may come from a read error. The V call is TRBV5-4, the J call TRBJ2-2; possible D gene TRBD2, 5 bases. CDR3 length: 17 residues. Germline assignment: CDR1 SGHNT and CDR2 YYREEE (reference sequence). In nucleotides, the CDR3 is TGTGCCAGCAGCCCCGAGGTAACACCCCCTACCACCGGGGAGCTGTCTTTT. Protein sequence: CASSPEVTPPTTGELSF.

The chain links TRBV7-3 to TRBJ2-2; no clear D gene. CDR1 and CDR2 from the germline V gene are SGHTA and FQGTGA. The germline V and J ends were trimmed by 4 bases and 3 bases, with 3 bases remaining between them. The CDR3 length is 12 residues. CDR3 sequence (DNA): TGTGCCAGCAGCTCCTACACCGGGGAGCTGTTTTTT. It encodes CASSSYTGELFF.

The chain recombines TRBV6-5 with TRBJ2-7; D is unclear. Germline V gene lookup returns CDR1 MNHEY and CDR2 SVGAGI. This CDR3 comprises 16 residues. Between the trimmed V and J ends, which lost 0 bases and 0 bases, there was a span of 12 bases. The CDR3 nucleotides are TGTGCCAGCAGTTACTCGGCCGTGGCGGCCTCCTACGAGCAGTACTTC. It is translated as CASSYSAVAASYEQYF.

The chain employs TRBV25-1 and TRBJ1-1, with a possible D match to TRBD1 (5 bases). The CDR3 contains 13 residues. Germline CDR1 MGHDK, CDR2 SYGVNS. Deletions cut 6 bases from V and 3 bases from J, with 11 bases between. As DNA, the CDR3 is TGTGCCAGCAGAGGGGAAGTGGACACTGAAGCTTTCTTT. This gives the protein CASRGEVDTEAFF.

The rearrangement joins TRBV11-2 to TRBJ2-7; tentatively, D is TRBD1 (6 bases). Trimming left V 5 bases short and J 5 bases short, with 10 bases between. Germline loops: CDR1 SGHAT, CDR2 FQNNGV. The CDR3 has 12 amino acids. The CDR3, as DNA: TGTGCCAGCAGCGCCGGACAGAACGAGCAGTACTTC. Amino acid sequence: CASSAGQNEQYF. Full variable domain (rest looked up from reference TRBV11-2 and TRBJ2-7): EAGVAQSPRYKIIEKRQSVAFWCNPISGHATLYWYQQILGQGPKLLIQFQNNGVVDDSQLPKDRFSAERLKGVDSTLKIQPAKLEDSAVYLCASSAGQNEQYFGPGTRLTVT.

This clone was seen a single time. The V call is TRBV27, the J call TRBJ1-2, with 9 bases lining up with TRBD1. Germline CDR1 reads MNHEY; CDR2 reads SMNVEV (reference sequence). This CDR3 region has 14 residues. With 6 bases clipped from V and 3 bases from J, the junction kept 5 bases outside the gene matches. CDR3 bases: TGTGCCAGCAGCTGGACAGGGGAACACTATGGCTACACCTTC. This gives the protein CASSWTGEHYGYTF.

This chain's CDR3 is CASSSLVGGQQASNEKLFF. In nucleotides, the CDR3 is TGTGCCAGCAGCTCCCTAGTAGGGGGACAGCAGGCCAGTAATGAAAAACTGTTTTTT. V usage is TRBV7-8 and J usage is TRBJ1-4; 7 bases align to TRBD1. The CDR3 consists of 19 residues. V shed 4 bases, J shed 4 bases, and the junction held 18 bases outside the gene matches. The germline CDR1 and CDR2 sequences are SGHVS and FQNEAQ.